This paragraph covers one T cell receptor (beta chain) sequence. Its antigen is still unknown. This sample was included in a study of OX40 agonist ivuxolimab in advanced cancers. Whole-study findings and limits: In CD8+ T cells, expanded clones were on average more numerous than in CD4+.

The germline V gene has CDR1 SGHTA and CDR2 FQGNSA. The ends lost 4 bases at V and 5 bases at J; junction bases unmatched: 4. The CDR3 covers 15 residues. Clones were read by immunoSEQ multiplex PCR, and TCRdb kept only the in-frame ones, dropping some. The table includes some 87,000 clones, roughly 90% detected once. This chain joins TRBV7-2 and TRBJ2-1, with TRBD1 matching 11 bases. This receptor was taken from an adult with an advanced solid tumor such as melanoma, head and neck, liver or kidney cancer. The input for sequencing was CD4+ or CD8+ T cells sorted from blood, taken in a trial of the OX40 agonist ivuxolimab. Here the CDR3 DNA reads TGTGCCAGCAGCTGGACAGGGGGCATCCACAATGAGCAGTTCTTC. Its protein product is CASSWTGGIHNEQFF.